This TCR beta chain was obtained from a study of blood T cell repertoires in COVID-19. Study as a whole: Samples taken during acute and convalescent COVID-19 were collected in the United States, Italy and Spain. Sources were T cells, B-cell-depleted T cells, or PBMCs; the material itself was cDNA or gDNA.

Original methodology: Amplifying reference gene primers gave estimates of nucleated cell counts. Profiled with immunoSEQ multiplex PCR; TCRdb holds only in-frame clones, not every one. The V and J calls and the clone size are those of that table, but D and trimming were determined from the DNA. Of over 250,000 clones detected, about 87% appear once; the ten largest clones hold over 4%. The V end lost 5 bases, the J end lost 1 base, and 8 bases lay between the germline ends. From germline, CDR1 is WNHNN and CDR2 SYGVQD (reference sequence). The length of the CDR3 is 13 residues. Material: peripheral blood. This sequence originates from a man aged 55 to 70 who had recovered from COVID-19. The rearrangement uses TRBV10-1 and TRBJ1-1, with a weak D call TRBD1 (6 bases). The CDR3 nucleotides read TGCGCCAGCAGTACGGGACAGAACACTGAAGCTTTCTTT. Translated: CASSTGQNTEAFF.